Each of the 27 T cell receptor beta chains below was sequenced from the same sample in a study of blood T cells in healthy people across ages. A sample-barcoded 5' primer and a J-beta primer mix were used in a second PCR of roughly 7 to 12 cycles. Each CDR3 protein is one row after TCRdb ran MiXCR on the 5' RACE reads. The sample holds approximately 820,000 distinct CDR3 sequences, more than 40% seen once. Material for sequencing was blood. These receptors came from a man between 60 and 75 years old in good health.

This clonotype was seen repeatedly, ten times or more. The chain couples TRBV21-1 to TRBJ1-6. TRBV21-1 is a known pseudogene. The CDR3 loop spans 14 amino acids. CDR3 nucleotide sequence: TGTGCCAGCAGCGAACGAAGCCTTAATTCACCCCTCCACTTT. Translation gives CASSERSLNSPLHF.

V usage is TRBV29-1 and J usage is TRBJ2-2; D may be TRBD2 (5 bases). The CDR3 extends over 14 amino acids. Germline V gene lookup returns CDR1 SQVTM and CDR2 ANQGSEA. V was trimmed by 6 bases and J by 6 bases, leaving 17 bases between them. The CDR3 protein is CSVAEERVAGELFF. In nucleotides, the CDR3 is TGCAGCGTGGCGGAGGAGAGGGTAGCCGGGGAGCTGTTTTTT.

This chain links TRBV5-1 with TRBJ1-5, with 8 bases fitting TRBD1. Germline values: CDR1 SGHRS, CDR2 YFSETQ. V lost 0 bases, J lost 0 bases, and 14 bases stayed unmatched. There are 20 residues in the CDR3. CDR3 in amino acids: CASSLAVLDRAPHSNQPQHF. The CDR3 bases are TGCGCCAGCAGCTTGGCCGTTTTGGACAGGGCCCCTCATAGCAATCAGCCCCAGCATTTT.

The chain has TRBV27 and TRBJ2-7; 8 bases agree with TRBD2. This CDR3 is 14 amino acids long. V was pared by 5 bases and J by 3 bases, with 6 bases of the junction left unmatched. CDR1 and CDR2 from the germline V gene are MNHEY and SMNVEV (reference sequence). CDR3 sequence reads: CASSRGLEGYEQYF. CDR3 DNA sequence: TGTGCCAGCAGTCGGGGACTAGAAGGCTACGAGCAGTACTTC.

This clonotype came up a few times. Here the CDR3 reads CAISDPGQIQPQHF. The DNA of the CDR3 is TGTGCCATCAGCGACCCGGGACAGATTCAGCCCCAGCATTTT. The rearrangement joins TRBV10-3 to TRBJ1-5, with 7 bases that match TRBD1. The ends lost 6 bases at V and 6 bases at J; junction bases unmatched: 8. The CDR3 sequence is 14 residues long. The V gene's germline CDR1 is ENHRY and CDR2 SYGVKD.

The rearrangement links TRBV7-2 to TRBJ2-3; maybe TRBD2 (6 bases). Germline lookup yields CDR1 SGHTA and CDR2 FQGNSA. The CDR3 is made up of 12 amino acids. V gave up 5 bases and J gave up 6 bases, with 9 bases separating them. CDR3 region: CASSRDLDTQYF. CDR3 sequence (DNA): TGTGCCAGCAGCCGGGACTTGGATACGCAGTATTTT.

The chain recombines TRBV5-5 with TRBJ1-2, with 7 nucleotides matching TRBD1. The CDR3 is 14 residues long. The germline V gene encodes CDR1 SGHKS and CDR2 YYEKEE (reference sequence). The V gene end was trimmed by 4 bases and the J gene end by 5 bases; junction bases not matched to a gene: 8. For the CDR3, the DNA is TGTGCCAGCAGCCCCGACAGGGCAAAATATGGCTACACCTTC. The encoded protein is CASSPDRAKYGYTF. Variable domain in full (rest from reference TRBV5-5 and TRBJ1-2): DAGVTQSPTHLIKTRGQQVTLRCSPISGHKSVSWYQQVLGQGPQFIFQYYEKEERGRGNFPDRFSARQFPNYSSELNVNALLLGDSALYLCASSPDRAKYGYTFGSGTRLTVV.

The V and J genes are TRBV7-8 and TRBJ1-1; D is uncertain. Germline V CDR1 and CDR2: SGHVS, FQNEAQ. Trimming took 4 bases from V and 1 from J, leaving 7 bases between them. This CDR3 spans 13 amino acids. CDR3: CASSSVRNTEAFF. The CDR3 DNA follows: TGTGCCAGCAGCTCCGTAAGGAACACTGAAGCTTTCTTT. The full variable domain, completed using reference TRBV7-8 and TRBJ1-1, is GAGVSQSPRYKVAKRGQDVALRCDPISGHVSLFWYQQALGQGPEFLTYFQNEAQLDKSGLPSDRFFAERPEGSVSTLKIQRTQQEDSAVYLCASSSVRNTEAFFGQGTRLTVV.

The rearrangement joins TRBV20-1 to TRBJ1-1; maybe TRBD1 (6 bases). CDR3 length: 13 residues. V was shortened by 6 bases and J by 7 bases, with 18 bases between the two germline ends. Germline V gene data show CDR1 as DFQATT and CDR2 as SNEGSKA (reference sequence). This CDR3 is CSAEPDRRDEAFF. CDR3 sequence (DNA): TGCAGTGCCGAGCCAGACAGGAGGGATGAAGCTTTCTTT.

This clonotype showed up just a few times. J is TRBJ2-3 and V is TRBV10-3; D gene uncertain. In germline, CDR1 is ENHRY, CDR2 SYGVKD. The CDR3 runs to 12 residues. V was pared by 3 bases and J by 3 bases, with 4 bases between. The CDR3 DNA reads TGTGCCATCAGTGAAACTACAGATACGCAGTATTTT. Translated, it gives CAISETTDTQYF.

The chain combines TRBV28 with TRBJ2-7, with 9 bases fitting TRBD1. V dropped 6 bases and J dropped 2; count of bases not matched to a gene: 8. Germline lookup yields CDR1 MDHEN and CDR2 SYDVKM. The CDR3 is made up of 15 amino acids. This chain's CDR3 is CASRLPGQGAYEQYF. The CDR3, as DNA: TGTGCCAGCAGATTACCGGGACAGGGTGCCTACGAGCAGTACTTC.

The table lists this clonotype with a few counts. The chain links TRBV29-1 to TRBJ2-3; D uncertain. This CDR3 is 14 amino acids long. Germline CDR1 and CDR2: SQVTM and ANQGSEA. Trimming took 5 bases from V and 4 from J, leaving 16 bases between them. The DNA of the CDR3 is TGCAGCGTTAGGGCCACATCGGGCTCAGATACGCAGTATTTT. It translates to CSVRATSGSDTQYF.

CDR3 sequence reads: CASRKTGGNTEAFF. The CDR3 DNA reads as TGCGCCAGCAGAAAGACAGGGGGGAACACTGAAGCTTTCTTT. The J gene is TRBJ1-1, the V gene TRBV4-3; 9 bases align to TRBD1. CDR1 is LGHNA, CDR2 YSLEER, per germline. With 6 bases clipped from V and 1 base from J, the junction kept 3 bases outside the gene matches. This CDR3 spans 14 amino acids.

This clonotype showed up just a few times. This chain's CDR3 is CASSLSGGGVSGDTQYF. The CDR3 DNA sequence: TGTGCCAGCAGTTTATCGGGCGGCGGGGTATCCGGCGATACGCAGTATTTT. The chain has TRBV12-3 or TRBV12-4 and TRBJ2-3, with D possibly being TRBD2 (6 bases). The CDR3 spans 17 residues. Trimming took off 2 bases at V and 6 bases at J, with 21 bases between the two ends.

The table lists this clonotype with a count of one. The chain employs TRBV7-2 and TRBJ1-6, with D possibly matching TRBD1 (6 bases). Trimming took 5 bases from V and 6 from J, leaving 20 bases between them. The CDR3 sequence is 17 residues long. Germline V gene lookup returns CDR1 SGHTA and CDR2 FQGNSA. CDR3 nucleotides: TGTGCCAGCAGCCCGACTCGGGACACACTTTTTAATTCACCCCTCCACTTT. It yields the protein CASSPTRDTLFNSPLHF.

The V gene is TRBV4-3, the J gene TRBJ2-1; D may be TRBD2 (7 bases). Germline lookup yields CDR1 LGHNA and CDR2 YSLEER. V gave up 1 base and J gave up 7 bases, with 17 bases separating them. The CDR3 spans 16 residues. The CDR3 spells CASSQGRGPLRNEQFF. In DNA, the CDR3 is TGCGCCAGCAGCCAAGGGCGGGGGCCCCTTCGGAATGAGCAGTTCTTC.

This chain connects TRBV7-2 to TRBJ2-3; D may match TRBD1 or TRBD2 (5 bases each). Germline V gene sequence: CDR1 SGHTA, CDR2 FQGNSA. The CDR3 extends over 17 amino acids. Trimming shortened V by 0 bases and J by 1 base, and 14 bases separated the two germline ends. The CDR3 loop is CASSLAIGGGGTDTQYF. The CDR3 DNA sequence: TGTGCCAGCAGCTTAGCGATTGGTGGGGGAGGCACAGATACGCAGTATTTT.

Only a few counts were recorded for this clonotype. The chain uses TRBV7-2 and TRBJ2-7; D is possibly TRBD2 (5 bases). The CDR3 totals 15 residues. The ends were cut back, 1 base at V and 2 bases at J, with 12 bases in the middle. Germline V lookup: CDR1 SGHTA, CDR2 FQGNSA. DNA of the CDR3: TGTGCCAGCAGCTTAGATAGGACTTTAGCCTACGAGCAGTACTTC. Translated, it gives CASSLDRTLAYEQYF.

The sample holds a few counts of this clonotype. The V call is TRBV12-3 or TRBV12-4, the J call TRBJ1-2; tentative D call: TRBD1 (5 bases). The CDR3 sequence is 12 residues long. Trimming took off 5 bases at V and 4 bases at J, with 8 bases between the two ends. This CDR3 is CASSGGVYGYTF. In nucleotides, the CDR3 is TGTGCCAGCAGTGGGGGTGTCTATGGCTACACCTTC.

In nucleotides, the CDR3 is TGTGCCAGTAGTATGGTTCTAGCCCATGAGCAGTTCTTC. Amino acids: CASSMVLAHEQFF. V and J are TRBV19 and TRBJ2-1; TRBD2 is a possible D gene (5 bases). The CDR3 has 13 amino acids. Germline V gene data show CDR1 as LNHDA and CDR2 as SQIVND (reference sequence). V was shortened by 3 bases and J by 8 bases, with 11 bases between the two germline ends.

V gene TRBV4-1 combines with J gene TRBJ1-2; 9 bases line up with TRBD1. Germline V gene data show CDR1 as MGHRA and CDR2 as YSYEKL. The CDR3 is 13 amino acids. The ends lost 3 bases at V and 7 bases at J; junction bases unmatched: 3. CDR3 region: CASSQGGQGGYTF. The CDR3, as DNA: TGCGCCAGCAGCCAGGGGGGACAGGGTGGCTACACCTTC.

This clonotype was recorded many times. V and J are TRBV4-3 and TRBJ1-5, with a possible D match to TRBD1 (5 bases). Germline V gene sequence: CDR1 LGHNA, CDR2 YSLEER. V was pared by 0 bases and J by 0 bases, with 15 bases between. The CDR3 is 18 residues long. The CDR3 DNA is TGCGCCAGCAGCCAAGATGTGCCAGGGACGTATAGCAATCAGCCCCAGCATTTT. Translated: CASSQDVPGTYSNQPQHF.

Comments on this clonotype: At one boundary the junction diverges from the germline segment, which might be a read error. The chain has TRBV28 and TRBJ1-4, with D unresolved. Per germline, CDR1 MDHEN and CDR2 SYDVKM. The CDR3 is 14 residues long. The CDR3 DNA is TGTGCCGGCAGTTTATTTGGGCCGAGTGAAAAACTGTTTTTT. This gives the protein CAGSLFGPSEKLFF.

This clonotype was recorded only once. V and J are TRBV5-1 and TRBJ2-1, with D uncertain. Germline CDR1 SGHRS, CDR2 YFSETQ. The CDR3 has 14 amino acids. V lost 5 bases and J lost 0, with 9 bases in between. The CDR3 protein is CASSAPLSYNEQFF. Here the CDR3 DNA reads TGCGCCAGCAGTGCCCCTCTCTCCTACAATGAGCAGTTCTTC.

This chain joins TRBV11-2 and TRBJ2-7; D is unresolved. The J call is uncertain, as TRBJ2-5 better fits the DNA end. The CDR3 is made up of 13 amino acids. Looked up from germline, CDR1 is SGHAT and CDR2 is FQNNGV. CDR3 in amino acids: CASSLPVRETQYF. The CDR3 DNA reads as TGTGCCAGCAGCTTACCTGTACGGGAGACCCAGTACTTC.

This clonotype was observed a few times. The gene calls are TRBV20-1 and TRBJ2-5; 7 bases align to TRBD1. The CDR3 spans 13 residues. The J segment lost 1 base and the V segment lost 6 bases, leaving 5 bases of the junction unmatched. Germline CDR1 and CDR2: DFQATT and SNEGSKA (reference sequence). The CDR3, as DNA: TGCAGTGCCGAGACAGGGTTCCAAGAGACCCAGTACTTC. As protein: CSAETGFQETQYF.

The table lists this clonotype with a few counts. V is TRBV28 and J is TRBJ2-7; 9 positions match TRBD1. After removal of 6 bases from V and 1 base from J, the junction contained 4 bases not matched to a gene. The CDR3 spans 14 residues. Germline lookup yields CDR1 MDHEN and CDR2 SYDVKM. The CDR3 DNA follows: TGTGCCAGCAGCGGACAGGGGACTTCCTACGAGCAGTACTTC. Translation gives CASSGQGTSYEQYF.